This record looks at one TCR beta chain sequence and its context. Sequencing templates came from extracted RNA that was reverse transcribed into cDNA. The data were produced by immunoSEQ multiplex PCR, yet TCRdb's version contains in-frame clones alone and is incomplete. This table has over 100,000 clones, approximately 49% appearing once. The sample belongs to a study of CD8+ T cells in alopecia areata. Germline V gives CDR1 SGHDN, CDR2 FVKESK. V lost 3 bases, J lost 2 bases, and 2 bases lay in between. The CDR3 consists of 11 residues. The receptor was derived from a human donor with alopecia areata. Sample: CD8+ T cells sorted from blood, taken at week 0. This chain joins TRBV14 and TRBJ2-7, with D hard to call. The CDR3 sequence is CASSQAYEQYF. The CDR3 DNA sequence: TGTGCCAGCAGCCAGGCCTACGAGCAGTACTTC.